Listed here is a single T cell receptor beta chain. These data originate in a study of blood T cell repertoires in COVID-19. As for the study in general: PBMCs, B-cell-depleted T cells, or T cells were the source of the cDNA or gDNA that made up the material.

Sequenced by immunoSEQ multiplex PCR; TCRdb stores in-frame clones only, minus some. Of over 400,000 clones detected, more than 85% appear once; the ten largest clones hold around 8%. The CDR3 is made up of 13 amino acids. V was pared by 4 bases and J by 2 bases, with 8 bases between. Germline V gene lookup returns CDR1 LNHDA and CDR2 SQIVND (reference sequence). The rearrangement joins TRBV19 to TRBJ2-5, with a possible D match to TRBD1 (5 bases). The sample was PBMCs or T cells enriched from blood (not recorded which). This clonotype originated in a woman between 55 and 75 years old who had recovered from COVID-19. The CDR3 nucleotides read TGTGCCAGTAGTACAGGGCGGCAAGAGACCCAGTACTTC. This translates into CASSTGRQETQYF. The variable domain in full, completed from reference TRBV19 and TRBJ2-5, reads DGGITQSPKYLFRKEGQNVTLSCEQNLNHDAMYWYRQDPGQGLRLIYYSQIVNDFQKGDIAEGYSVSREKKESFPLTVTSAQKNPTAFYLCASSTGRQETQYFGPGTRLLVL.